Detailed here is one T cell receptor beta chain. The germline CDR1 and CDR2 sequences are LNHNV and YYDKDF (reference sequence). The CDR3 consists of 15 residues. V shed 3 bases, J shed 6 bases, and the junction held 6 bases outside the gene matches. The sample belongs to a study of control samples from healthy donors and cancer patients. Using immunoSEQ multiplex PCR, the repertoire was profiled, and TCRdb retains in-frame clones only, with some absent. The table shows some 170,000 clones, with roughly 94% occurring only once. V usage is TRBV15 and J usage is TRBJ2-2, with 8 nucleotides matching TRBD1. This receptor was taken from a man aged 55 to 70 with colorectal cancer. The sequencing input was PBMCs. The CDR3 loop is CATSRDRDYAGELFF. CDR3 nucleotide sequence: TGTGCCACCAGCAGGGACAGGGATTACGCCGGGGAGCTGTTTTTT. Full variable domain (rest looked up from reference TRBV15 and TRBJ2-2): DAMVIQNPRYQVTQFGKPVTLSCSQTLNHNVMYWYQQKSSQAPKLLFHYYDKDFNNEADTPDNFQSRRPNTSFCFLDIRSPGLGDTAMYLCATSRDRDYAGELFFGEGSRLTVL.